Listed below are T cell receptor beta chains from one sample, sequenced in a study of shared clonotypes between healthy human individuals. Method: immunoSEQ multiplex PCR; TCRdb's copy keeps in-frame clones and lacks some. The sample comprises about 1.5 million clones, 95% to 99% of which are singletons, and about 0.45% rests with the top ten. Specimen: naive CD4+ T cells sorted from blood. Receptors were obtained from a man aged 30 to 45 in good health. Both conserved end residues are part of each CDR3. The order of the fields is D gene, V gene, clone size, J gene, CDR3 length, CDR3 DNA, CDR3 protein. A D gene is named only where the DNA matches it firmly. The size entry is marked missing in some rows and otherwise reads once, few, many or a size class.

D gene: TRBD1; V gene: TRBV6-5; clone size: -; J gene: TRBJ2-7; CDR3 length: 13; CDR3 DNA: TGTGCCAGCAGTCCTATGACAGGGCTGGTGCAGTACTTC; CDR3 protein: CASSPMTGLVQYF
D gene: TRBD2; V gene: TRBV15; clone size: -; J gene: TRBJ2-7; CDR3 length: 18; CDR3 DNA: TGTGCCACCAGCAGAGATAGAACTAGCGGGAGTTCACTCTACGAGCAGTACTTC; CDR3 protein: CATSRDRTSGSSLYEQYF
D gene: TRBD2; V gene: TRBV5-4; clone size: -; J gene: TRBJ2-7; CDR3 length: 13; CDR3 DNA: TGTGCCAGCAGCTCGGGGGGGGAGTACGAGCAGTACTTC; CDR3 protein: CASSSGGEYEQYF
D gene: TRBD1; V gene: TRBV2; clone size: -; J gene: TRBJ1-5; CDR3 length: 16; CDR3 DNA: TGTGCCAGCAGTGAAAGGCTCAGGGGGAGAGATCAGCCCCAGCATTTT; CDR3 protein: CASSERLRGRDQPQHF
D gene: TRBD2; V gene: TRBV9; clone size: -; J gene: TRBJ2-7; CDR3 length: 15; CDR3 DNA: TGTGCCAGCAGCGTAGCTGTAAGCGCGGGGGGCGAGCAGTACTTC; CDR3 protein: CASSVAVSAGGEQYF
D gene: -; V gene: TRBV7-9; clone size: -; J gene: TRBJ2-4; CDR3 length: 15; CDR3 DNA: TGTGCCAGCAGCCTTACGTCCGTTGCCAAAAACATTCAGTACTTC; CDR3 protein: CASSLTSVAKNIQYF
D gene: TRBD1; V gene: TRBV5-1; clone size: -; J gene: TRBJ2-7; CDR3 length: 15; CDR3 DNA: TGCGCCAGCAGCTTGGTGGCAGGGGGCCCCCACGAGCAGTACTTC; CDR3 protein: CASSLVAGGPHEQYF
D gene: -; V gene: TRBV15; clone size: -; J gene: TRBJ2-5; CDR3 length: 12; CDR3 DNA: TGTGCCACCAGCAGAGATGGAGAGACCCAGTACTTC; CDR3 protein: CATSRDGETQYF
D gene: -; V gene: TRBV9; clone size: -; J gene: TRBJ2-2; CDR3 length: 16; CDR3 DNA: TGTGCCAGCAGCGTAGTACAGGCCTCCTTCACCGGGGAGCTGTTTTTT; CDR3 protein: CASSVVQASFTGELFF
D gene: -; V gene: TRBV4-3; clone size: -; J gene: TRBJ2-3; CDR3 length: 16; CDR3 DNA: TGCGCCAGCAGCCAAGACATGGTCTCTTGGACAGATACGCAGTATTTT; CDR3 protein: CASSQDMVSWTDTQYF
D gene: -; V gene: TRBV10-3; clone size: -; J gene: TRBJ2-2; CDR3 length: 15; CDR3 DNA: TGTGCCTCTAGTCCCGACAGAGAGGGCACCGGGGAGCTGTTTTTT; CDR3 protein: CASSPDREGTGELFF
D gene: -; V gene: TRBV4-3; clone size: -; J gene: TRBJ2-1; CDR3 length: 19; CDR3 DNA: TGCGCCAGCAGCCAAGCCCACCGACCCCGGGGTACCTACGACAATGAGCAGTTCTTC; CDR3 protein: CASSQAHRPRGTYDNEQFF
D gene: TRBD2; V gene: TRBV7-9; clone size: -; J gene: TRBJ2-7; CDR3 length: 15; CDR3 DNA: TGTGCCAGCAGCTCATCCGGGACTACGCTTCGCGAGCAGTACTTC; CDR3 protein: CASSSSGTTLREQYF
D gene: -; V gene: TRBV29-1; clone size: -; J gene: TRBJ2-1; CDR3 length: 12; CDR3 DNA: TGCAGCGCCGGGGGGCTTACCAATGAGCAGTTCTTC; CDR3 protein: CSAGGLTNEQFF
D gene: -; V gene: TRBV18; clone size: -; J gene: TRBJ2-3; CDR3 length: 13; CDR3 DNA: TGTGCCAGCTCACGGGAAGGAGGAGATACGCAGTATTTT; CDR3 protein: CASSREGGDTQYF
D gene: TRBD2; V gene: TRBV7-6; clone size: -; J gene: TRBJ2-1; CDR3 length: 15; CDR3 DNA: TGTGCCAGCAGCGTCAGCGGGAGCCCCTACAATGAGCAGTTCTTC; CDR3 protein: CASSVSGSPYNEQFF
D gene: -; V gene: TRBV10-1; clone size: -; J gene: TRBJ2-7; CDR3 length: 13; CDR3 DNA: TGCGCCAGCAGTAGACAGAGAAGCTACGAGCAGTACTTC; CDR3 protein: CASSRQRSYEQYF
D gene: -; V gene: TRBV30; clone size: -; J gene: TRBJ2-3; CDR3 length: 13; CDR3 DNA: TGTGCCTGGAAAAGGGGTCCGAGGGATACGCAGTATTTT; CDR3 protein: CAWKRGPRDTQYF
D gene: -; V gene: TRBV9; clone size: -; J gene: TRBJ2-1; CDR3 length: 14; CDR3 DNA: TGTGCCAGCAGCGTAGGGGGTGAAGGGGCTGAGCAGTTCTTC; CDR3 protein: CASSVGGEGAEQFF
D gene: -; V gene: TRBV19; clone size: -; J gene: TRBJ2-1; CDR3 length: 13; CDR3 DNA: TGTGCCAGTAGTATCACAGGCGGGAATGAGCAGTTCTTC; CDR3 protein: CASSITGGNEQFF
D gene: -; V gene: TRBV9; clone size: -; J gene: TRBJ1-2; CDR3 length: 14; CDR3 DNA: TGTGCCAGCAGCGTAGGAGGTGGAGGGCACGGCTACACCTTC; CDR3 protein: CASSVGGGGHGYTF
D gene: TRBD2; V gene: TRBV7-2; clone size: -; J gene: TRBJ2-3; CDR3 length: 15; CDR3 DNA: TGTGCCAGTCAACGACTAGCAAGTAGGTCAGATACGCAGTATTTT; CDR3 protein: CASQRLASRSDTQYF
D gene: -; V gene: TRBV29-1; clone size: -; J gene: TRBJ2-5; CDR3 length: 12; CDR3 DNA: TGCAGCGCCGCGGTCTCACAAGAGACCCAGTACTTC; CDR3 protein: CSAAVSQETQYF
D gene: TRBD1; V gene: TRBV6-1; clone size: -; J gene: TRBJ2-7; CDR3 length: 15; CDR3 DNA: TGTGCCAGCAGCCGAGGTGGGACAGGGGAATACGAGCAGTACTTC; CDR3 protein: CASSRGGTGEYEQYF
D gene: -; V gene: TRBV5-5; clone size: once; J gene: TRBJ2-7; CDR3 length: 16; CDR3 DNA: TGTGCCAGCAGCCTGGACTCGTTCTTGAGCTCCTACGAGCAGTACTTC; CDR3 protein: CASSLDSFLSSYEQYF
D gene: TRBD1; V gene: TRBV28; clone size: -; J gene: TRBJ1-2; CDR3 length: 14; CDR3 DNA: TGTGCCAGCAGTCCGGGGGACAGGGTCTATGGCTACACCTTC; CDR3 protein: CASSPGDRVYGYTF
D gene: -; V gene: TRBV29-1; clone size: -; J gene: TRBJ2-4; CDR3 length: 11; CDR3 DNA: TGCAGCGGGACAGAGGCCAACATTCAGTACTTC; CDR3 protein: CSGTEANIQYF
D gene: TRBD1; V gene: TRBV14; clone size: -; J gene: TRBJ1-2; CDR3 length: 15; CDR3 DNA: TGTGCCAGCAGCCAACGTCCGACAGGGGCCCATGGCTACACCTTC; CDR3 protein: CASSQRPTGAHGYTF
D gene: TRBD1; V gene: TRBV29-1; clone size: -; J gene: TRBJ1-3; CDR3 length: 16; CDR3 DNA: TGCAGCTACATTGGGGGAACAGGGGGCTCTGGAAACACCATATATTTT; CDR3 protein: CSYIGGTGGSGNTIYF
D gene: -; V gene: TRBV19; clone size: -; J gene: TRBJ1-3; CDR3 length: 15; CDR3 DNA: TGTGCCAGTAGTATCGACTCGCGCTCTGGAAACACCATATATTTT; CDR3 protein: CASSIDSRSGNTIYF
D gene: -; V gene: TRBV15; clone size: -; J gene: TRBJ1-3; CDR3 length: 13; CDR3 DNA: TGTGCCACCCGCCATGAGGGGGGAAACACCATATATTTT; CDR3 protein: CATRHEGGNTIYF
D gene: TRBD2; V gene: TRBV9; clone size: -; J gene: TRBJ2-7; CDR3 length: 14; CDR3 DNA: TGTGCCAGCAGCGTGACACCGGGACTATTCCAGCAGTACTTC; CDR3 protein: CASSVTPGLFQQYF
D gene: -; V gene: TRBV6-5; clone size: -; J gene: TRBJ1-2; CDR3 length: 15; CDR3 DNA: TGTGCCAGCAGTTACTCGACGGGGTTGAACTATGGCTACACCTTC; CDR3 protein: CASSYSTGLNYGYTF
D gene: TRBD1; V gene: TRBV18; clone size: once; J gene: TRBJ2-7; CDR3 length: 13; CDR3 DNA: TGTGCCAGCTCACCACTCGGGACAGGGGTTCCGTACTTC; CDR3 protein: CASSPLGTGVPYF
D gene: TRBD1; V gene: TRBV29-1; clone size: -; J gene: TRBJ1-4; CDR3 length: 14; CDR3 DNA: TGCAGCGTTGACCCGGGACAGGGTACGCGAAAACTGTTTTTT; CDR3 protein: CSVDPGQGTRKLFF
D gene: TRBD1; V gene: TRBV7-8; clone size: -; J gene: TRBJ2-7; CDR3 length: 17; CDR3 DNA: TGTGCCAGCAGCTTTGCCCTTCGGGGACAGGGGGCGCGAGAGCAGTACTTC; CDR3 protein: CASSFALRGQGAREQYF
D gene: TRBD2; V gene: TRBV2; clone size: -; J gene: TRBJ2-2; CDR3 length: 17; CDR3 DNA: TGTGCCAGCAGCAGGGTTGGAAGACGGGGGGACACCGGGGAGCTGTTTTTT; CDR3 protein: CASSRVGRRGDTGELFF
D gene: -; V gene: TRBV7-3; clone size: -; J gene: TRBJ2-6; CDR3 length: 14; CDR3 DNA: TGTGCCAGCAAGAGGGACCCTGGGGCCAACGTCCTGACTTTC; CDR3 protein: CASKRDPGANVLTF
D gene: -; V gene: TRBV9; clone size: -; J gene: TRBJ2-1; CDR3 length: 16; CDR3 DNA: TGTGCCAGCAGCGTAGGCGGGGCTAGCTCCTACAATGAGCAGTTCTTC; CDR3 protein: CASSVGGASSYNEQFF
D gene: -; V gene: TRBV7-2; clone size: -; J gene: TRBJ2-7; CDR3 length: 12; CDR3 DNA: TGTGCCAGCAGCTTAGATGAGGGCGAGCAGTACTTC; CDR3 protein: CASSLDEGEQYF
D gene: TRBD2; V gene: TRBV28; clone size: -; J gene: TRBJ2-4; CDR3 length: 17; CDR3 DNA: TGTGCCAGCAGGCCCGGTCCCGGGGAGGGCCGGGGAAACATTCAGTACTTC; CDR3 protein: CASRPGPGEGRGNIQYF
D gene: -; V gene: TRBV5-1; clone size: -; J gene: TRBJ2-5; CDR3 length: 17; CDR3 DNA: TGCGCCAGCAGCTTGGGCGGACGACAGGCGAACCAAGAGACCCAGTACTTC; CDR3 protein: CASSLGGRQANQETQYF
D gene: -; V gene: TRBV11-2; clone size: -; J gene: TRBJ1-1; CDR3 length: 15; CDR3 DNA: TGTGCCAGCAGCTACCTGGGCCCGATGAACACTGAAGCTTTCTTT; CDR3 protein: CASSYLGPMNTEAFF
D gene: TRBD2; V gene: TRBV11-2; clone size: -; J gene: TRBJ2-3; CDR3 length: 16; CDR3 DNA: TGTGCCAGCAGCTTAGGCACTAGCGGGAGGGAGGATACGCAGTATTTT; CDR3 protein: CASSLGTSGREDTQYF
D gene: TRBD1; V gene: TRBV18; clone size: -; J gene: TRBJ2-5; CDR3 length: 15; CDR3 DNA: TGTGCCAGCTCACCAGGGACAGGGGTTTCGGAGACCCAGTACTTC; CDR3 protein: CASSPGTGVSETQYF
D gene: -; V gene: TRBV5-6; clone size: -; J gene: TRBJ2-7; CDR3 length: 14; CDR3 DNA: TGTGCCAGCAGCTTGGCCGGACGAAGAAACGAGCAGTACTTC; CDR3 protein: CASSLAGRRNEQYF
D gene: TRBD1; V gene: TRBV7-6; clone size: -; J gene: TRBJ1-4; CDR3 length: 15; CDR3 DNA: TGTGCCAGCAGCTCCAGACAGGGGGCAAACGAAAAACTGTTTTTT; CDR3 protein: CASSSRQGANEKLFF
D gene: TRBD2; V gene: TRBV29-1; clone size: once; J gene: TRBJ2-5; CDR3 length: 12; CDR3 DNA: TGCAGCGTTGTAGCGGGAGCAGAGACCCAGTACTTC; CDR3 protein: CSVVAGAETQYF
D gene: TRBD2; V gene: TRBV6-1; clone size: -; J gene: TRBJ2-5; CDR3 length: 14; CDR3 DNA: TGTGCCAGCAGTGTCTCACTAGCGGAAGAGACCCAGTACTTC; CDR3 protein: CASSVSLAEETQYF
D gene: TRBD2; V gene: TRBV30; clone size: -; J gene: TRBJ2-3; CDR3 length: 15; CDR3 DNA: TGTGCCTGGAGTTTCTTAGCGGGAACCACAGATACGCAGTATTTT; CDR3 protein: CAWSFLAGTTDTQYF
D gene: -; V gene: TRBV5-1; clone size: -; J gene: TRBJ2-2; CDR3 length: 15; CDR3 DNA: TGCGCCAGCAGCTTGGGGGTACCCAGCACCGGGGAGCTGTTTTTT; CDR3 protein: CASSLGVPSTGELFF
D gene: -; V gene: TRBV7-8; clone size: -; J gene: TRBJ2-2; CDR3 length: 15; CDR3 DNA: TGTGCCAGCAGCTTATACCCGATCGAAACCGGGGAGCTGTTTTTT; CDR3 protein: CASSLYPIETGELFF
D gene: -; V gene: TRBV7-8; clone size: -; J gene: TRBJ2-3; CDR3 length: 14; CDR3 DNA: TGTGCCAGCAGCTCCGCCAGGGACACAGATACGCAGTATTTT; CDR3 protein: CASSSARDTDTQYF
D gene: -; V gene: TRBV5-1; clone size: -; J gene: TRBJ1-3; CDR3 length: 17; CDR3 DNA: TGCGCCAGCAGTCTGGGACGGGGGAGGTTGGCTGGAAACACCATATATTTT; CDR3 protein: CASSLGRGRLAGNTIYF
D gene: TRBD2; V gene: TRBV7-6; clone size: -; J gene: TRBJ2-5; CDR3 length: 14; CDR3 DNA: TGTGCCAGCAGCTTAGTGGCGGGGGGGGAGACCCAGTACTTC; CDR3 protein: CASSLVAGGETQYF